A selection of T cell receptor beta chains follows, all from one sample in a study of blood T cells in healthy people across ages. TCRdb used MiXCR to reprocess the 5' RACE reads, holding one entry per CDR3 protein. The sample carries around 620,000 distinct CDR3 sequences, 27% recorded once. The sequenced sample consisted of blood. The receptors here all came from a woman aged 65 to 85 in good health. The CDR3 runs from the conserved cysteine through the conserved F or W. The D gene is left open where the match is weak.

V gene: TRBV4-2
D gene: .
CDR3 protein: CASSTEYSDTQYF

V gene: TRBV15
D gene: TRBD1
CDR3 protein: CATSRGGTGGGYTF

V gene: TRBV5-1
D gene: TRBD1
CDR3 protein: CASSPRRPQGAANYGYTF

V gene: TRBV13
D gene: TRBD2
CDR3 protein: CASSLGRGGRLEQYF

V gene: TRBV19
D gene: TRBD1
CDR3 protein: CASTPGQGYGYTF

V gene: TRBV10-3
D gene: .
CDR3 protein: CAISALRQGQDTEAFF

V gene: TRBV20-1
D gene: TRBD1
CDR3 protein: CSAPQGHLTDTQYF

V gene: TRBV10-3
D gene: .
CDR3 protein: CAITAGGGRGDTQYF

V gene: TRBV29-1
D gene: TRBD2
CDR3 protein: CSVDSSGLYNEQFF

V gene: TRBV11-3
D gene: TRBD2
CDR3 protein: CASSLAPSSGTYNEQFF

V gene: TRBV9
D gene: .
CDR3 protein: CASSAPAGNWVETQYF

V gene: TRBV6-2/TRBV6-3
D gene: .
CDR3 protein: CASSYGGKQYF

V gene: TRBV10-3
D gene: .
CDR3 protein: CAISELGKGSSYNEQFF

V gene: TRBV12-3/TRBV12-4
D gene: TRBD1
CDR3 protein: CASSGLTGALTGLGEAFF

V gene: TRBV28
D gene: .
CDR3 protein: CASSPPHRVIIGSTEAFF

V gene: TRBV6-6
D gene: .
CDR3 protein: CASSSRGMDGYTF

V gene: TRBV29-1
D gene: TRBD2
CDR3 protein: CSVGTSAFYEQYF

V gene: TRBV20-1
D gene: TRBD1
CDR3 protein: CSAMGGRGPQETQYF

V gene: TRBV3-1
D gene: .
CDR3 protein: CASSQSSLSYEQYF

V gene: TRBV6-6
D gene: .
CDR3 protein: CASRRLSDTQYF

V gene: TRBV4-3
D gene: .
CDR3 protein: CASRGSDGYTF

V gene: TRBV6-5
D gene: TRBD2
CDR3 protein: CASSSPFGRGVQETQYF

V gene: TRBV4-1
D gene: TRBD2
CDR3 protein: CASSKGSSGSPDTQYF

V gene: TRBV5-1
D gene: .
CDR3 protein: CASSPGAQYNEQFF

V gene: TRBV3-1
D gene: .
CDR3 protein: CASSQGGQGGNSPLHF

V gene: TRBV2
D gene: .
CDR3 protein: CANIEPPPQAGTYDTQYF

V gene: TRBV7-2
D gene: TRBD2
CDR3 protein: CASSFTLVAGGPYEQYF

V gene: TRBV7-8
D gene: .
CDR3 protein: CASSLERAGYNEQFF

V gene: TRBV7-9
D gene: .
CDR3 protein: CASSSREKGGEAFF

V gene: TRBV18
D gene: .
CDR3 protein: CASSPQDLTYNEQFF

V gene: TRBV11-2
D gene: .
CDR3 protein: CASRPGRGSSYNSPLHF

V gene: TRBV7-7
D gene: TRBD1
CDR3 protein: CASSPTGQGWETQYF

V gene: TRBV20-1
D gene: TRBD2
CDR3 protein: CSANLAGVGETQYF

V gene: TRBV20-1
D gene: TRBD2
CDR3 protein: CSARDGGATDTQYF

V gene: TRBV4-2
D gene: .
CDR3 protein: CASSQDPSDRYYGYTF

V gene: TRBV11-3
D gene: .
CDR3 protein: CASRPLDSYEQYF

V gene: TRBV5-1
D gene: TRBD1
CDR3 protein: CASSLVDRDTGELFF

V gene: TRBV12-3/TRBV12-4
D gene: TRBD1
CDR3 protein: CASRPGGQGWDTQYF

V gene: TRBV6-5
D gene: .
CDR3 protein: CASSYSGNRQETQYF

V gene: TRBV4-3
D gene: .
CDR3 protein: CASSQERGYTNYGYTF

V gene: TRBV29-1
D gene: .
CDR3 protein: CSVPGGLNTEAFF

V gene: TRBV7-2
D gene: TRBD1
CDR3 protein: CASSFNRGNTGELFF

V gene: TRBV10-2
D gene: .
CDR3 protein: CASSLDTHNGQFF

V gene: TRBV29-1
D gene: TRBD1
CDR3 protein: CSVEGGTGSFGGYTF

V gene: TRBV15
D gene: .
CDR3 protein: CATSRDAYTSTDTQYF

V gene: TRBV6-5
D gene: .
CDR3 protein: CASSYSFRQETQYF

V gene: TRBV5-6
D gene: .
CDR3 protein: CASSRSMAEYTF

V gene: TRBV7-2
D gene: .
CDR3 protein: CASTTRGGNTIYF

V gene: TRBV4-3
D gene: TRBD2
CDR3 protein: CASSRDPGTSGVDTQYF

V gene: TRBV7-2
D gene: .
CDR3 protein: CASSTRGMNTEAFF

V gene: TRBV5-1
D gene: .
CDR3 protein: CASSLGDNYGYTF

V gene: TRBV9
D gene: TRBD1
CDR3 protein: CASSEQGAPPDEQYF

V gene: TRBV6-5
D gene: .
CDR3 protein: CASSYTLFDRPYEQYF

V gene: TRBV12-3/TRBV12-4
D gene: TRBD1
CDR3 protein: CASSHWTGHYGYTF

V gene: TRBV12-3/TRBV12-4
D gene: TRBD1
CDR3 protein: CASSYTGGNTEAFF

V gene: TRBV29-1
D gene: TRBD1
CDR3 protein: CTAQDRSKETQYF

V gene: TRBV2
D gene: TRBD1
CDR3 protein: CASSLGRGLGYGYTF

V gene: TRBV27
D gene: .
CDR3 protein: CASSLVPPGEGTEAFF

V gene: TRBV5-1
D gene: .
CDR3 protein: CASSLTGQPLNDGYTF

V gene: TRBV5-1
D gene: .
CDR3 protein: CASTPTELSETQYF